Given below is one TCR beta chain in context. Per the authors' pipeline: Counts of nucleated cells, estimated from reference gene primer amplification, were obtained. Measured with immunoSEQ multiplex PCR; TCRdb has only the in-frame clones, and not every one. That table supplies the V and J calls and clone size; D and trimming were determined from the DNA. The sample records roughly 100,000 clones, 87% being singletons. The data are from a study of blood T cell repertoires in COVID-19. Study background: Samples of COVID-19 (acute and convalescent) were obtained from the United States, Italy and Spain. T cells, B-cell-depleted T cells, or PBMCs provided the cDNA or gDNA that served as material.

The material sequenced was peripheral blood. The sequence derives from a human donor in a cohort sampled during active COVID-19.

CDR3 DNA sequence: TGTGCCAGCAAGGAGGACGGCAGCCCAAGTATGCCCCTCCACTTT. This encodes CASKEDGSPSMPLHF. The J gene is TRBJ1-6, the V gene TRBV2; D uncertain. The ends were cut back, 7 bases at V and 13 bases at J, with 23 bases in the middle. Germline V lookup: CDR1 SNHLY, CDR2 FYNNEI. The CDR3 contains 15 residues.